The clone carrying this T cell receptor beta chain was observed a single time. This specimen comes from a study of T cell responses to AZD1222 COVID-19 vaccine. Overall study: Second doses were pooled across both intervals (about 4 or about 12 weeks).

TCRdb keeps only in-frame clones here, not all; method: immunoSEQ multiplex PCR. The sample records approximately 120,000 clones, roughly 90% being singletons. Sample: peripheral blood, taken on day 0 of AZD1222 vaccination. This TCR was recovered from an adult in good health.

CDR3 in amino acids: CASSLSNYEQYF. In DNA form, the CDR3 reads TGTGCCAGCAGTTTATCCAACTACGAGCAGTACTTC. The V gene is TRBV27, the J gene TRBJ2-7; D unresolved. Germline V lookup: CDR1 MNHEY, CDR2 SMNVEV (reference sequence). Trimming left V 0 bases short and J 3 bases short, with 3 bases between. CDR3 length equals 12 residues.